These 11 T cell receptor beta chains originate from one sample sequenced in a study of CD8+CD57+ T cells in acquired aplastic anemia. Genomic DNA, the template, was used for profiling of the TCR beta VDJ and CDR3. A single record per CDR3 protein comes from TCRdb applying MiXCR to the reads. The data contain around 200,000 distinct CDR3 sequences, almost 50% of them singletons. CD8+CD57+ cell expansion had been shown by flow cytometry in patients chosen for sequencing. Specimen: sorted CD4+, CD8+, or CD8+CD57+ T cells (not recorded which) from PBMCs. The receptors here all came from a human donor with aplastic anemia.

The chain recombines TRBV20-1 with TRBJ2-3, with TRBD1 identical over 9 bases. The germline V gene has CDR1 DFQATT and CDR2 SNEGSKA (reference sequence). The CDR3 has 13 residues. Trimming at V came to 6 bases and at J to 4 bases, leaving 5 bases not matched to a gene. CDR3 DNA: TGCAGTGCGAACAGGGGGCTGTCAGATACGCAGTATTTT. Protein: CSANRGLSDTQYF.

The chain links TRBV7-9 to TRBJ2-5; D gene uncertain. The CDR3 has 12 residues. Trimming removed 8 bases from V and 7 bases from J, with 14 bases in between. Germline CDR1 and CDR2: SEHNR and FQNEAQ (reference sequence). CDR3 residues: CASRTATGTQYF. The CDR3, as DNA: TGTGCCAGCCGGACGGCCACGGGGACCCAGTACTTC.

The table lists this clonotype with many counts. This chain connects TRBV15 to TRBJ1-3; a weak D match, TRBD1 (6 bases). CDR3 length equals 15 residues. CDR1 and CDR2 (germline): LNHNV, YYDKDF (reference sequence). V lost 3 bases and J 4 bases, leaving 13 bases between the germline ends. The CDR3 here is CATSRRGGGGNTIYF. CDR3 DNA: TGTGCCACCAGCAGGCGGGGAGGGGGAGGAAACACCATATATTTT.

This clonotype was observed a handful of times. J is TRBJ2-5 and V is TRBV15, with 8 bases aligning to TRBD1. Germline assignment: CDR1 LNHNV and CDR2 YYDKDF (reference sequence). This CDR3 has 15 amino acids. V shed 4 bases, J shed 2 bases, and the junction held 6 bases outside the gene matches. Written as DNA, the CDR3 is TGTGCCACCAGCACCGTGGACAGGGCGCAAGAGACCCAGTACTTC. It yields the protein CATSTVDRAQETQYF.

Regarding this clonotype: The junction does not match germline at one end; this may be a read error. This chain links TRBV2 with TRBJ2-2; 9 bases fit TRBD2. Germline V gives CDR1 SNHLY, CDR2 FYNNEI. The CDR3 has 13 residues. The CDR3 loop reads CASGTSLTGVLFF. Written as DNA, the CDR3 is TGTGCCAGCGGGACTAGCCTCACCGGGGTGCTGTTTTTT. Full variable domain (remainder filled in from reference TRBV2 and TRBJ2-2): EPEVTQTPSHQVTQMGQEVILRCVPISNHLYFYWYRQILGQKVEFLVSFYNNEISEKSEIFDDQFSVERPDGSNFTLKIRSTKLEDSAMYFCASGTSLTGVLFFGEGSRLTVL.

This rearrangement joins TRBV20-1 to TRBJ1-2; 9 bases are shared with TRBD1. The germline V gene has CDR1 DFQATT and CDR2 SNEGSKA (reference sequence). The CDR3 totals 15 residues. The V gene end was trimmed by 6 bases and the J gene end by 6 bases; junction bases not matched to a gene: 14. CDR3 sequence reads: CSAAPTNRGHNGYTF. For the CDR3, the DNA is TGCAGTGCGGCCCCCACTAACAGGGGGCACAATGGCTACACCTTC.

This clonotype has at least ten counts. The gene calls are TRBV10-1 and TRBJ2-7; TRBD1 aligns across 7 bases. The V gene end was trimmed by 2 bases and the J gene end by 5 bases; junction bases not matched to a gene: 6. CDR3 length: 14 amino acids. Germline values: CDR1 WNHNN, CDR2 SYGVQD (reference sequence). The CDR3 reads CASSEQDRKHEQYF. The CDR3 DNA follows: TGCGCCAGCAGTGAGCAGGACAGGAAGCACGAGCAGTACTTC.

The CDR3 region is CASSLQGLLTEAFF. CDR3 DNA sequence: TGTGCCAGTAGTTTACAGGGGCTGTTGACTGAAGCTTTCTTT. This chain connects TRBV19 to TRBJ1-1; 7 bases fit TRBD1. This CDR3 spans 14 amino acids. J lost 5 bases, V lost 5 bases, and 8 bases had no gene match. From germline, CDR1 is LNHDA and CDR2 SQIVND (reference sequence).

The V call is TRBV29-1, the J call TRBJ2-3; weak D call: TRBD1 (6 bases). V lost 4 bases and J 4 bases, leaving 12 bases between the germline ends. Germline CDR1 is SQVTM and CDR2 is ANQGSEA. This CDR3 is 13 amino acids long. Here the CDR3 DNA reads TGCAGCGTTGTAGAAACAGGGCCAGATACGCAGTATTTT. Its translation is CSVVETGPDTQYF.

The rearrangement links TRBV9 to TRBJ1-3, with D maybe TRBD1 (5 bases). CDR1 is SGDLS, CDR2 YYNGEE, per germline. This CDR3 is built from 12 residues. Trimming stripped 5 bases from V and 8 bases from J, with 11 bases between. For the CDR3, the DNA is TGTGCCAGCAGTCAGCGGGGGGACACCATATATTTT. This encodes CASSQRGDTIYF.

The rearrangement joins TRBV20-1 to TRBJ2-7, with D perhaps TRBD1 (6 bases). V was shortened by 4 bases and J by 2 bases, with 12 bases between the two germline ends. This CDR3 spans 13 amino acids. Germline V CDR1 and CDR2: DFQATT, SNEGSKA (reference sequence). CDR3 nucleotide sequence: TGCAGTGCTAAGGGGGAGTCGACCTACGAGCAGTACTTC. Protein sequence: CSAKGESTYEQYF.